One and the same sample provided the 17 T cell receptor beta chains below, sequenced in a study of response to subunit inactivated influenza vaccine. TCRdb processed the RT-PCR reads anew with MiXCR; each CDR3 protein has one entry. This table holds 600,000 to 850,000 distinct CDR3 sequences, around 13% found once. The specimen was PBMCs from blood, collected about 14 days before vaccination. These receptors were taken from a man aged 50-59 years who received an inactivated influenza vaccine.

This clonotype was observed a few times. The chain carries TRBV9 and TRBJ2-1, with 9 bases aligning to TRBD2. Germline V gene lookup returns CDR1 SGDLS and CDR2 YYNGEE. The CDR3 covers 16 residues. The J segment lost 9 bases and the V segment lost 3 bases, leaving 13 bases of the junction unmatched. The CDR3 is CASSEGGSGSFGEQFF. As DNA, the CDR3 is TGTGCCAGCAGCGAGGGGGGTAGCGGGAGTTTCGGTGAGCAGTTCTTC.

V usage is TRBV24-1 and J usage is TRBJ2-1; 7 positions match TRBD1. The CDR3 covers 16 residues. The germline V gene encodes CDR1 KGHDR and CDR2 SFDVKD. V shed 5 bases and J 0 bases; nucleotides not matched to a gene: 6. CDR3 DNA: TGTGCCACCAGTGCCGCAGGACAGGTCTCCTACAATGAGCAGTTCTTC. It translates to CATSAAGQVSYNEQFF.

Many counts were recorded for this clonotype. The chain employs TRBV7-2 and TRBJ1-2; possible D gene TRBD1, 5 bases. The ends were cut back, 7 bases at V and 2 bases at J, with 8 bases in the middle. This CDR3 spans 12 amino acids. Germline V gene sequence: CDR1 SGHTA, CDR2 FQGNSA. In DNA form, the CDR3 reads TGTGCCAGCACCGGACAAAACTATGGCTACACCTTC. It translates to CASTGQNYGYTF.

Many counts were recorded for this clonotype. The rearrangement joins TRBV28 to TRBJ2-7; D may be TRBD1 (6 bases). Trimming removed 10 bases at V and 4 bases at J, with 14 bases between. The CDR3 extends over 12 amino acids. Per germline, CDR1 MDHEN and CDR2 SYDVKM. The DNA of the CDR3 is TGTGCCACCAGCCACACAGGGTACGAGCAGTACTTC. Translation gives CATSHTGYEQYF.

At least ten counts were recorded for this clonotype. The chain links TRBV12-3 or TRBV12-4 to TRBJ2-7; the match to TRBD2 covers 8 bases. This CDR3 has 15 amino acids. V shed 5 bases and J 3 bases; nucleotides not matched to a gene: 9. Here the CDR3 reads CASSPSTLAGYEQYF. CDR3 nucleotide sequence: TGTGCCAGCAGTCCCTCGACTCTAGCGGGCTACGAGCAGTACTTC.

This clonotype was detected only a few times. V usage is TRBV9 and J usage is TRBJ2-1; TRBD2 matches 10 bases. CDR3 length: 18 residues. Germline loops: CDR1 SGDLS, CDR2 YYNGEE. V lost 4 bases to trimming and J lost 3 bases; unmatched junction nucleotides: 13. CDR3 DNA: TGTGCCAGCAGCTTCCGCCTTGCTAGCGGGAGCTACTACAATGAGCAGTTCTTC. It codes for CASSFRLASGSYYNEQFF.

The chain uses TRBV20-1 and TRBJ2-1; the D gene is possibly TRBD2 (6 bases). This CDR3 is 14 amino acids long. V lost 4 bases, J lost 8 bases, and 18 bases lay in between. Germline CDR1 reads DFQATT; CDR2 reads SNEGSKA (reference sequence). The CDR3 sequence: CSATGGAGVDEQFF. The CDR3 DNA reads TGCAGTGCTACTGGCGGGGCCGGGGTGGATGAGCAGTTCTTC.

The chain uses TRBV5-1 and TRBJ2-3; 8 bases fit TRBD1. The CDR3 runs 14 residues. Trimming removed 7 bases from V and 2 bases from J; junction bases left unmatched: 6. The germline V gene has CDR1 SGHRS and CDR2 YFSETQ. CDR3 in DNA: TGCGCCAGCGGCAACAGGGGGACCACAGATACGCAGTATTTT. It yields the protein CASGNRGTTDTQYF.

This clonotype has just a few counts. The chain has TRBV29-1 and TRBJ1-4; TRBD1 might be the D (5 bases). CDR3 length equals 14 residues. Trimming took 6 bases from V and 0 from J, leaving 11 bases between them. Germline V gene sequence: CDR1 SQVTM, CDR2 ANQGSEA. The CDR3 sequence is CSVGTPATNEKLFF. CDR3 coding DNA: TGCAGCGTGGGGACGCCAGCAACTAATGAAAAACTGTTTTTT.

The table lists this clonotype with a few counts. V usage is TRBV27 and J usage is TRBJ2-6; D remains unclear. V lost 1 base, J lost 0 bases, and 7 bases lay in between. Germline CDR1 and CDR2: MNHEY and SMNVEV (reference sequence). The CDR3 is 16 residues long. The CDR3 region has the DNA TGTGCCAGCAGTTTATTAGGGCGCTCTGGGGCCAACGTCCTGACTTTC. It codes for CASSLLGRSGANVLTF.

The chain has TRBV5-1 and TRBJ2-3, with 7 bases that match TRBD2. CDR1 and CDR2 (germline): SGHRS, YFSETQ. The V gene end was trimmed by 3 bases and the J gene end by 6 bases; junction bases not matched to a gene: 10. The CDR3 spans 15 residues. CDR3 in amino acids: CASSSGGRRADTQYF. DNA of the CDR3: TGCGCCAGCAGCTCGGGGGGACGGCGAGCTGATACGCAGTATTTT. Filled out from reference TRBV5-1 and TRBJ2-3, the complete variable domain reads KAGVTQTPRYLIKTRGQQVTLSCSPISGHRSVSWYQQTPGQGLQFLFEYFSETQRNKGNFPGRFSGRQFSNSRSEMNVSTLELGDSALYLCASSSGGRRADTQYFGPGTRLTVL.

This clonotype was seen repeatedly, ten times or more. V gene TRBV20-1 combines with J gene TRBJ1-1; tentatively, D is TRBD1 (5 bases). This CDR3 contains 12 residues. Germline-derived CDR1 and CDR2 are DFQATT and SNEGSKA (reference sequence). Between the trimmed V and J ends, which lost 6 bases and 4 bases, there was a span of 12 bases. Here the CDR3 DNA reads TGCAGTGCCGGGCGGGGCGGCACTGAAGCTTTCTTT. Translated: CSAGRGGTEAFF.

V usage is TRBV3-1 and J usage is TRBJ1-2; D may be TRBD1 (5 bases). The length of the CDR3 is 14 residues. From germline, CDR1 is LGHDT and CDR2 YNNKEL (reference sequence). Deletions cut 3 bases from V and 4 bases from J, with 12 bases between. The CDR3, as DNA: TGTGCCAGCAGCCAGAGGGGCGGGATCTATGGCTACACCTTC. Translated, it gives CASSQRGGIYGYTF. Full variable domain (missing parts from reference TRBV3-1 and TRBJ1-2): DTAVSQTPKYLVTQMGNDKSIKCEQNLGHDTMYWYKQDSKKFLKIMFSYNNKELIINETVPNRFSPKSPDKAHLNLHINSLELGDSAVYFCASSQRGGIYGYTFGSGTRLTVV.

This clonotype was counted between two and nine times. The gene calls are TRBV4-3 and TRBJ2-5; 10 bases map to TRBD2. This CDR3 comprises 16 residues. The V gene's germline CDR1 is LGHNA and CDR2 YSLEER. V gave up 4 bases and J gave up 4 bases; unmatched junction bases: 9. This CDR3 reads CASSPSGSGGRETQYF. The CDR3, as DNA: TGCGCCAGCAGCCCATCCGGTAGCGGGGGGAGAGAGACCCAGTACTTC.

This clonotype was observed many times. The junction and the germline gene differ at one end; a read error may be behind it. DNA for the CDR3: TGCGCCAGCAGCCTCGTAGCGGGAGGAGGGGAGACCCAGTACTTC. As protein: CASSLVAGGGETQYF. The gene calls are TRBV7-2 and TRBJ2-5; 10 bases are a match to TRBD2. Germline loops: CDR1 SGHTA, CDR2 FQGNSA. The CDR3 runs 15 residues.

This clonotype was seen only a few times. The CDR3 is CASSRDSTTGNEQFF. The CDR3 region has the DNA TGCGCCAGCAGCAGGGATTCGACCACGGGAAATGAGCAGTTCTTC. The chain has TRBV5-1 and TRBJ2-1, with a tentative D call TRBD2 (5 bases). The CDR3 has 15 residues. V was shortened by 4 bases and J by 7 bases, with 18 bases between the two germline ends. Germline V gene data show CDR1 as SGHRS and CDR2 as YFSETQ. Looking up the rest from reference TRBV5-1 and TRBJ2-1 gives the full variable domain: KAGVTQTPRYLIKTRGQQVTLSCSPISGHRSVSWYQQTPGQGLQFLFEYFSETQRNKGNFPGRFSGRQFSNSRSEMNVSTLELGDSALYLCASSRDSTTGNEQFFGPGTRLTVL.

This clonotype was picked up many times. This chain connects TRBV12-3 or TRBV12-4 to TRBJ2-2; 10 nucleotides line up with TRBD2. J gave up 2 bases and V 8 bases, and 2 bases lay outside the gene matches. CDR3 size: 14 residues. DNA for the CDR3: TGTGCCAGCCGGACTAGCGGAAACACCGGGGAGCTGTTTTTT. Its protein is CASRTSGNTGELFF.